This TCR beta chain is drawn from a study of neurological immune-mediated disorders. The output of every sequencing run, over 160 million TCR-beta sequences, came from 15-18 subjects. TCRdb re-called the 5' RACE reads with MiXCR, one entry per CDR3 protein. There are over 30,000 distinct CDR3 sequences in the sample; 10% to 15% occur only once, and around 2.5% lies in the top ten. As regards this clonotype: Its antigen is still unknown. The germline gene is not matched at one end of the junction; a read error may be the cause.

Study-wide results and limits: Subjects shared no identical expanded-clone CDR3 amino acid sequences, suggesting private TCR-beta repertoires in all groups.

This sample's time point: longitudinal time-point 2. Germline-derived CDR1 and CDR2 are SGHTA and FQGNSA. The CDR3 has 15 amino acids. This TCR was recovered from a woman between 40 and 50 years old in good health. The specimen was PBMCs. This sequence joins TRBV7-2 and TRBJ2-2; 9 nucleotides match TRBD1. CDR3 region: CTSSRGQGGTGDLFF. The CDR3, as DNA: TGTACCAGCAGCCGGGGACAGGGCGGAACCGGGGATCTGTTTTTT.